These 22 T cell receptor beta chains originate from one sample sequenced in a study of blood T cell repertoires in COVID-19. TCRdb's copy holds only in-frame clones and misses some; the assay was immunoSEQ multiplex PCR. The sample includes about 250,000 clones, about nine tenths of them seen just once. Sample: PBMCs or T cells enriched from blood (not recorded which). The receptors shown here come from a man younger than 30 who had recovered from COVID-19.

This clone was seen a handful of times. The V call is TRBV30, the J call TRBJ1-5, with 7 bases matching TRBD1. There are 14 residues in the CDR3. The junction had 12 bases not matched to a gene; V was cut back by 3 bases and J by 10 bases. CDR1 is GTSNPN, CDR2 SVGIG, per germline (reference sequence). The CDR3 sequence: CAWSRTGRVLPQHF. The CDR3 DNA reads as TGTGCCTGGAGCCGGACAGGCCGAGTCTTACCCCAGCATTTT.

The V call is TRBV5-3, the J call TRBJ2-7, with 14 bases that match TRBD2. TRBV5-3 is reported as an ORF; its role is uncertain. This CDR3 has 17 residues. V lost 4 bases to trimming and J lost 3 bases; unmatched junction nucleotides: 9. The CDR3 loop is CARSGGTSGSTIYEQYF. The DNA of the CDR3 is TGTGCCAGAAGCGGGGGGACTAGCGGGAGTACTATCTACGAGCAGTACTTC.

The V gene is TRBV27, the J gene TRBJ2-6; TRBD1 aligns across 7 bases. Trimming removed 4 bases from V and 3 bases from J; junction bases left unmatched: 0. From germline, CDR1 is MNHEY and CDR2 SMNVEV (reference sequence). The CDR3 sequence is 14 residues long. The CDR3 protein is CASSYRGGANVLTF. As DNA, the CDR3 is TGTGCCAGCAGTTACAGGGGTGGGGCCAACGTCCTGACTTTC.

The chain has TRBV7-9 and TRBJ2-2; tentative D call: TRBD2 (6 bases). The germline CDR1 and CDR2 sequences are SEHNR and FQNEAQ (reference sequence). V lost 1 base and J lost 4, with 10 bases in between. The CDR3 has 15 amino acids. CDR3 sequence: CASSLGLALTGELFF. DNA of the CDR3: TGTGCCAGCAGCTTAGGTCTAGCGCTCACCGGGGAGCTGTTTTTT.

The chain links TRBV14 to TRBJ1-1; D not certain. Germline CDR1 reads SGHDN; CDR2 reads FVKESK. Trimming cost V 7 bases and J 0 bases, with 18 bases left between them. CDR3 length equals 16 residues. The DNA for the CDR3 is TGTGCCAGCAAAAAGTTGGGGAGAGGCATGAACACTGAAGCTTTCTTT. Amino acids: CASKKLGRGMNTEAFF.

This chain links TRBV27 with TRBJ2-2, with a tentative D call TRBD2 (7 bases). CDR1 is MNHEY and CDR2 is SMNVEV in the germline V gene (reference sequence). The CDR3 length is 16 residues. V lost 5 bases to trimming and J lost 4 bases, with 17 bases between them. The CDR3 DNA is TGTGCCAGCAGTACCCTGGGGGGGGCCCGCACCGGGGAGCTGTTTTTT. Translated, it gives CASSTLGGARTGELFF.

This clone was seen only a few times. This chain connects TRBV15 to TRBJ2-5; possibly TRBD1 for D (6 bases). V was clipped by 3 bases and J by 3 bases, with 14 bases between them. The length of the CDR3 is 15 residues. The germline V gene encodes CDR1 LNHNV and CDR2 YYDKDF (reference sequence). The CDR3 DNA reads as TGTGCCACCAGCAGGCCGGGACACCAAAAAGAGACCCAGTACTTC. Protein sequence: CATSRPGHQKETQYF.

The V call is TRBV6-4, the J call TRBJ2-1; a possible D gene is TRBD1 (6 bases). Germline loops: CDR1 MRHNA, CDR2 SNTAGT. V was trimmed by 6 bases and J by 4 bases, leaving 16 bases between them. This CDR3 has 15 residues. The DNA of the CDR3 is TGTGCCAGCAGCCCCCGGGCAGGGGATTACAATGAGCAGTTCTTC. This sequence encodes CASSPRAGDYNEQFF.

The V call is TRBV3-1 (or the pseudogene TRBV3-2), the J call TRBJ2-7; D possibly corresponds to TRBD1 (6 bases). Germline-derived CDR1 and CDR2 are LGHDT and YNNKEL (reference sequence). This CDR3 has 14 residues. V was clipped by 4 bases and J by 2 bases, with 12 bases between them. CDR3 in amino acids: CASSPTTGTYEQYF. Written as DNA, the CDR3 is TGTGCCAGCAGCCCCACGACAGGAACCTACGAGCAGTACTTC.

The rearrangement joins TRBV6-2 or TRBV6-3 to TRBJ2-6; D is possibly TRBD1 (5 bases). CDR1 is MNHEY and CDR2 is SVGEGT in the germline V gene. Trimming cost V 5 bases and J 0 bases, with 11 bases left between them. The CDR3 is 16 amino acids. This chain's CDR3 is CASSNRQPSGANVLTF. CDR3 coding DNA: TGTGCCAGCAGTAACCGACAGCCCTCTGGGGCCAACGTCCTGACTTTC.

The rearrangement joins TRBV28 to TRBJ2-7; D is perhaps TRBD2 (6 bases). The germline V and J ends were trimmed by 6 bases and 1 base, with 16 bases remaining between them. The germline gives CDR1 MDHEN, CDR2 SYDVKM. This CDR3 comprises 15 residues. The chain's CDR3 is CASSQVAGPSYEQYF. In DNA, the CDR3 is TGTGCCAGCAGCCAAGTTGCGGGGCCATCCTACGAGCAGTACTTC.

The chain combines TRBV5-1 with TRBJ2-1, with D possibly being TRBD1 (6 bases). The CDR3 loop spans 14 amino acids. V dropped 0 bases and J dropped 8 bases, with 12 bases sitting between them. Germline values: CDR1 SGHRS, CDR2 YFSETQ. CDR3 region: CASSLAPDRYEQFF. Here the CDR3 DNA reads TGCGCCAGCAGCTTGGCCCCGGACAGATATGAGCAGTTCTTC. The whole variable domain, remainder taken from reference TRBV5-1 and TRBJ2-1, is KAGVTQTPRYLIKTRGQQVTLSCSPISGHRSVSWYQQTPGQGLQFLFEYFSETQRNKGNFPGRFSGRQFSNSRSEMNVSTLELGDSALYLCASSLAPDRYEQFFGPGTRLTVL.

The rearrangement uses TRBV28 and TRBJ1-3, with D uncertain. The V and J ends lost 5 bases and 4 bases respectively, with 12 bases between them. The CDR3 has 14 residues. Germline lookup yields CDR1 MDHEN and CDR2 SYDVKM. CDR3 coding DNA: TGTGCCAGCAGTCCGGCCGGAGCCGGAAACACCATATATTTT. It encodes CASSPAGAGNTIYF.

This clone occurred a few times. This rearrangement joins TRBV7-2 to TRBJ2-5; TRBD2 aligns across 9 bases. Trimming took 5 bases from V and 3 from J; bases not matched to a gene: 4. From germline, CDR1 is SGHTA and CDR2 FQGNSA. CDR3 length: 14 amino acids. CDR3 nucleotide sequence: TGTGCCAGCAGCCCGAGACTAGCGGAAGAGACCCAGTACTTC. It yields the protein CASSPRLAEETQYF.

This chain connects TRBV27 to TRBJ1-2; D possibly corresponds to TRBD1 (5 bases). V lost 6 bases to trimming and J lost 6 bases, with 20 bases between them. The CDR3 spans 15 residues. Germline loops: CDR1 MNHEY, CDR2 SMNVEV (reference sequence). Here the CDR3 reads CASREQDRVMDGYTF. The CDR3 DNA reads as TGTGCCAGCAGAGAACAGGACCGTGTTATGGATGGCTACACCTTC.

The CDR3 loop is CASIRQGNTGELFF. The CDR3 DNA is TGTGCCAGCATCAGACAGGGGAACACCGGGGAGCTGTTTTTT. This sequence joins TRBV6-5 and TRBJ2-2; 7 bases fit TRBD1. The CDR3 spans 14 residues. V shed 7 bases and J 1 base; nucleotides not matched to a gene: 3. The germline CDR1 and CDR2 sequences are MNHEY and SVGAGI.

The chain joins TRBV2 to TRBJ2-3; weak D call: TRBD1 (5 bases). The CDR3 contains 15 residues. From germline, CDR1 is SNHLY and CDR2 FYNNEI. V lost 2 bases and J lost 9, with 18 bases in between. The CDR3 nucleotides are TGTGCCAGCAGTGAATTGACCAGGGCTACAGGCACGCAGTATTTT. Translated, it gives CASSELTRATGTQYF.

This chain connects TRBV7-6 to TRBJ2-1; D might be TRBD2 (5 bases). There are 17 residues in the CDR3. V dropped 1 base and J dropped 2 bases, with 15 bases sitting between them. Per the germline V gene, CDR1 is SGHVS and CDR2 is FNYEAQ. CDR3 nucleotides: TGTGCCAGCAGCTTAGGGCGGGCGGCGACTACCTACAATGAGCAGTTCTTC. This translates into CASSLGRAATTYNEQFF.

The chain has TRBV10-3 and TRBJ2-2; TRBD2 agrees at 14 bases. The trim removed 6 bases at V and 7 bases at J, leaving 7 bases unmatched. This CDR3 has 16 amino acids. Germline-derived CDR1 and CDR2 are ENHRY and SYGVKD. As DNA, the CDR3 is TGTGCCATCAGACCGGGACTAGCGGGAGAGGTCGGGGAGCTGTTTTTT. This codes for CAIRPGLAGEVGELFF.

V and J are TRBV11-2 and TRBJ1-6; 9 nucleotides line up with TRBD1. The germline V gene encodes CDR1 SGHAT and CDR2 FQNNGV. With V trimmed by 6 bases and J by 11 bases, 11 bases remained unmatched. This CDR3 has 15 amino acids. CDR3 region: CASSQGGQGVAPLHF. CDR3 sequence (DNA): TGTGCCAGCAGTCAAGGGGGACAGGGAGTAGCACCCCTCCACTTT.

This sequence joins TRBV11-3 and TRBJ1-1; 9 bases line up with TRBD1. The V gene end was trimmed by 5 bases and the J gene end by 6 bases; junction bases not matched to a gene: 10. CDR3 length equals 15 residues. CDR1 is SGHNT, CDR2 YENEEA, per germline. The CDR3 region is CASSRKQGAEPEAFF. In nucleotides, the CDR3 is TGTGCCAGCAGCCGAAAACAGGGGGCTGAGCCTGAAGCTTTCTTT.

V usage is TRBV10-1 and J usage is TRBJ2-1; D is unclear. CDR3 length: 13 amino acids. CDR1 is WNHNN, CDR2 SYGVQD, per germline (reference sequence). The V end was cut by 4 bases, the J end by 6 bases, with 10 bases between. CDR3 protein: CASSAPSGNEQFF. CDR3 sequence (DNA): TGCGCCAGCAGTGCCCCTTCAGGCAATGAGCAGTTCTTC.